Below, 21 T cell receptor beta chains from the same sample are listed, as sequenced in a study of cytomegalovirus exposure and HLA in healthy donors. Primers for the PCR totalled 60 Vbeta and 13 Jbeta. Repertoires were generated with immunoSEQ multiplex PCR, while TCRdb's copy carries only in-frame clones and drops some. The sample records around 150,000 clones, around 75% being singletons. Sequenced material: PBMCs. Receptors originate from a human donor in good health.

This sequence joins TRBV4-1 and TRBJ1-1, with D unresolved. V was cut by 0 bases and J by 2 bases, with 10 bases left in between. There are 15 residues in the CDR3. CDR1 is MGHRA and CDR2 is YSYEKL in the germline V gene. CDR3 nucleotides: TGCGCCAGCAGCCAAGACTCTTTTTTAAACACTGAAGCTTTCTTT. Translating it yields CASSQDSFLNTEAFF.

This clone has a handful of counts. CDR3 DNA sequence: TGTGCCAGTAGTACCGACCGGCGGGGCAGCTACACCTTC. Its protein is CASSTDRRGSYTF. The rearrangement joins TRBV19 to TRBJ1-2, with D perhaps TRBD1 (5 bases). Per the germline V gene, CDR1 is LNHDA and CDR2 is SQIVND (reference sequence). The CDR3 totals 13 residues. V was shortened by 4 bases and J by 9 bases, with 15 bases between the two germline ends.

The chain combines TRBV4-3 with TRBJ2-7, with D perhaps TRBD1 (5 bases). The germline V gene encodes CDR1 LGHNA and CDR2 YSLEER. The length of the CDR3 is 14 residues. Between the trimmed V and J ends, which lost 0 bases and 0 bases, there was a span of 6 bases. The CDR3 spells CASSQDQGSYEQYF. The CDR3 DNA is TGCGCCAGCAGCCAAGATCAGGGCTCCTACGAGCAGTACTTC.

This clone turned up a few times. The chain is built from TRBV6-5 and TRBJ1-5, with TRBD1 as a possible D gene (6 bases). Trimming removed 6 bases from V and 0 bases from J, with 12 bases in between. The germline V gene has CDR1 MNHEY and CDR2 SVGAGI. The CDR3 extends over 15 amino acids. CDR3 nucleotide sequence: TGTGCCAGCAGCCCAATGACAGGTAGCAATCAGCCCCAGCATTTT. Translating it yields CASSPMTGSNQPQHF.

The rearrangement joins TRBV11-3 to TRBJ2-5; no firm D call. The germline V and J ends were trimmed by 5 bases and 4 bases, with 20 bases remaining between them. Germline V gives CDR1 SGHNT, CDR2 YENEEA. The CDR3 covers 16 residues. In DNA form, the CDR3 reads TGTGCCAGCAGCCCCGTGAGCTCGAACTTCCCAGAGACCCAGTACTTC. Protein: CASSPVSSNFPETQYF.

V usage is TRBV6-5 and J usage is TRBJ1-4; D uncertain. CDR3 length: 14 amino acids. Germline V gene data show CDR1 as MNHEY and CDR2 as SVGAGI. V was pared by 8 bases and J by 6 bases, with 16 bases between. CDR3 residues: CASAPREHHEKLFF. CDR3 DNA: TGTGCCAGCGCCCCACGGGAACATCATGAAAAACTGTTTTTT.

The rearrangement links TRBV5-1 to TRBJ2-1, with 7 positions matching TRBD1. CDR1 is SGHRS and CDR2 is YFSETQ in the germline V gene. This CDR3 contains 15 residues. V was pared by 4 bases and J by 10 bases, with 14 bases of the junction left unmatched. CDR3 sequence reads: CASSPRTGNYWEQFF. The CDR3 region has the DNA TGCGCCAGCAGCCCCCGGACAGGTAACTATTGGGAGCAGTTCTTC.

This chain joins TRBV29-1 and TRBJ1-2; perhaps TRBD1 as D (5 bases). V shed 1 base and J shed 5 bases, with 11 bases lying between them. CDR1 is SQVTM, CDR2 ANQGSEA, per germline. The CDR3 has 13 amino acids. This chain's CDR3 is CSVEGSAGYGYTF. For the CDR3, the DNA is TGCAGCGTTGAAGGGTCGGCAGGGTATGGCTACACCTTC.

The chain has TRBV6-6 and TRBJ1-4, with no clear D. With 2 bases removed from V and 4 bases from J, the gap between germline ends came to 5 bases. Germline CDR1 reads MNHNY; CDR2 reads SVGAGI (reference sequence). The CDR3 sequence is 13 residues long. CDR3 DNA sequence: TGTGCCAGCAGTTACAGAGATAATGAAAAACTGTTTTTT. Translating it yields CASSYRDNEKLFF.

The gene calls are TRBV7-9 and TRBJ1-6, with D perhaps TRBD1 (5 bases). CDR1 is SEHNR, CDR2 FQNEAQ, per germline (reference sequence). The germline V and J ends were trimmed by 1 base and 6 bases, with 7 bases remaining between them. The length of the CDR3 is 14 residues. CDR3 loop: CASSLGRVNSPLHF. CDR3 DNA: TGTGCCAGCAGCTTAGGCAGGGTTAATTCACCCCTCCACTTT. Using reference TRBV7-9 and TRBJ1-6 for the parts outside the CDR3, the full variable domain is DTGVSQNPRHKITKRGQNVTFRCDPISEHNRLYWYRQTLGQGPEFLTYFQNEAQLEKSRLLSDRFSAERPKGSFSTLEIQRTEQGDSAMYLCASSLGRVNSPLHFGNGTRLTVT.

This chain uses TRBV19 with TRBJ2-5, with 7 bases that match TRBD2. Germline V gives CDR1 LNHDA, CDR2 SQIVND (reference sequence). The CDR3 runs to 14 residues. The V segment lost 3 bases and the J segment 4 bases; nucleotides outside the gene matches: 5. The CDR3 spells CASSILGRGETQYF. CDR3 sequence (DNA): TGTGCCAGTAGTATCTTGGGGAGGGGAGAGACCCAGTACTTC.

The chain links TRBV9 to TRBJ1-2, with 7 positions matching TRBD1. V lost 0 bases, J lost 2 bases, and 4 bases stayed unmatched. From germline, CDR1 is SGDLS and CDR2 YYNGEE. There are 15 residues in the CDR3. CDR3 loop: CASSVDPQGNYGYTF. The CDR3, as DNA: TGTGCCAGCAGCGTAGACCCACAGGGGAACTATGGCTACACCTTC.

This rearrangement joins TRBV4-1 to TRBJ2-5, with TRBD2 matching over 9 bases. V shed 4 bases and J 5 bases; nucleotides not matched to a gene: 14. This CDR3 comprises 17 residues. Germline V gives CDR1 MGHRA, CDR2 YSYEKL. The CDR3 sequence is CASSLRGLAGEGETQYF. In DNA, the CDR3 is TGCGCCAGCAGCCTTCGGGGGTTAGCGGGAGAGGGGGAGACCCAGTACTTC.

This clone appeared once. This rearrangement joins TRBV7-9 to TRBJ1-4, with D unresolved. The ends were cut back, 6 bases at V and 8 bases at J, with 13 bases in the middle. The CDR3 sequence is 13 residues long. Germline CDR1 reads SEHNR; CDR2 reads FQNEAQ (reference sequence). CDR3: CASSFSNQEKLFF. In DNA, the CDR3 is TGTGCCAGCAGTTTCTCCAATCAGGAAAAACTGTTTTTT.

V gene TRBV7-2 combines with J gene TRBJ2-7; 8 bases are a match to TRBD2. Germline assignment: CDR1 SGHTA and CDR2 FQGNSA. V lost 6 bases to trimming and J lost 4 bases; unmatched junction nucleotides: 11. This CDR3 is built from 15 residues. CDR3 residues: CASRTTSGHWYEQYF. The CDR3 DNA sequence: TGTGCCAGCAGAACAACTAGCGGTCATTGGTACGAGCAGTACTTC.

The gene calls are TRBV4-3 and TRBJ1-3; D not resolved. There are 16 residues in the CDR3. The germline V gene encodes CDR1 LGHNA and CDR2 YSLEER. Trimming removed 0 bases from V and 6 bases from J, with 15 bases in between. CDR3 in amino acids: CASSQDPGRDANTIYF. The CDR3 DNA sequence: TGCGCCAGCAGCCAAGACCCCGGACGGGATGCAAACACCATATATTTT.

In its sample, this clone was seen once. This rearrangement joins TRBV5-4 to TRBJ2-3; D gene unclear. There are 13 residues in the CDR3. Germline CDR1 SGHNT, CDR2 YYREEE (reference sequence). Trimming shortened V by 0 bases and J by 4 bases, and 6 bases separated the two germline ends. CDR3 amino acids: CASSLGQSDTQYF. CDR3 coding DNA: TGTGCCAGCAGCTTGGGGCAGTCAGATACGCAGTATTTT. The whole variable domain, remainder taken from reference TRBV5-4 and TRBJ2-3, is ETGVTQSPTHLIKTRGQQVTLRCSSQSGHNTVSWYQQALGQGPQFIFQYYREEENGRGNFPPRFSGLQFPNYSSELNVNALELDDSALYLCASSLGQSDTQYFGPGTRLTVL.

This clone was seen more than once but under ten times. The CDR3 coding sequence is TGTGCCATCAGTGAAGAGGGGAACACTGAAGCTTTCTTT. As protein: CAISEEGNTEAFF. This rearrangement joins TRBV10-3 to TRBJ1-1; no clear D. The CDR3 extends over 13 amino acids. Deletions cut 3 bases from V and 1 base from J, with 6 bases between. CDR1 is ENHRY, CDR2 SYGVKD, per germline.

The V call is TRBV5-1, the J call TRBJ1-1, with TRBD1 identical over 7 bases. The CDR3 has 15 residues. V was clipped by 0 bases and J by 8 bases; unmatched bases: 10. Germline values: CDR1 SGHRS, CDR2 YFSETQ. CDR3 DNA sequence: TGCGCCAGCAGCTTGGGGCCGACAGGGCTGGGCGAAGCTTTCTTT. Its protein product is CASSLGPTGLGEAFF.

For this clone: One end of the junction is discordant with germline, which a read error may explain. The chain links TRBV6-5 to TRBJ1-5; 7 bases are a match to TRBD1. The CDR3 sequence is 15 residues long. In germline, CDR1 is MNHEY, CDR2 SVGAGI. CDR3 region: CAISPGQTNNQPQHF. CDR3 DNA: TGTGCCATCAGTCCGGGACAGACGAACAATCAGCCCCAGCATTTT.

The chain is built from TRBV7-9 and TRBJ2-1; D is undetermined. The CDR3 consists of 14 residues. Germline V gene sequence: CDR1 SEHNR, CDR2 FQNEAQ (reference sequence). Trimming left V 1 base short and J 9 bases short, with 13 bases between. Written as DNA, the CDR3 is TGTGCCAGCAGCTTAGATCTCCTACCTAGTGAGCAGTTCTTC. Amino acid sequence: CASSLDLLPSEQFF.